This passage covers 14 T cell receptor beta chains from one sample sequenced in a study of blood T cell repertoires in COVID-19. TCRdb's copy holds only in-frame clones and misses some; the assay was immunoSEQ multiplex PCR. There are approximately 120,000 clones in the sample; 85% occur only once, and around 6.3% lies in the top ten. The sample consisted of peripheral blood. The receptors originated from a man older than 75 with active or convalescent COVID-19.

Only a few counts were recorded for this clone. The identical CDR3 is also encoded by other nucleotide sequences in the sample. The rearrangement joins TRBV5-1 to TRBJ1-1; 7 bases map to TRBD1. Losses at the gene ends were 0 bases for V and 4 bases for J; bases not matched to a gene: 3. In germline, CDR1 is SGHRS, CDR2 YFSETQ. The CDR3 covers 14 residues. The CDR3 here is CASSLAAGGTEAFF. Here the CDR3 DNA reads TGCGCCAGCAGCTTGGCGGCAGGGGGCACTGAAGCTTTCTTT.

The gene calls are TRBV5-1 and TRBJ2-4, with TRBD1 matching 8 bases. CDR3 length: 14 amino acids. The J segment lost 6 bases and the V segment lost 2 bases, leaving 4 bases of the junction unmatched. The germline V gene has CDR1 SGHRS and CDR2 YFSETQ. CDR3 nucleotides: TGCGCCAGCAGCTTTGGACAGGGTTCAAACATTCAGTACTTC. Translation gives CASSFGQGSNIQYF. Combining the CDR3 with reference TRBV5-1 and TRBJ2-4 gives the whole variable domain KAGVTQTPRYLIKTRGQQVTLSCSPISGHRSVSWYQQTPGQGLQFLFEYFSETQRNKGNFPGRFSGRQFSNSRSEMNVSTLELGDSALYLCASSFGQGSNIQYFGAGTRLSVL.

The rearrangement uses TRBV3-1 (or the pseudogene TRBV3-2) and TRBJ1-6, with D tentatively TRBD1 (6 bases). Trimming removed 3 bases at V and 4 bases at J, with 13 bases between. The germline gives CDR1 LGHDT, CDR2 YNNKEL (reference sequence). The CDR3 totals 16 residues. DNA for the CDR3: TGTGCCAGCAGCCAGCATATGGGACATTATAATTCACCCCTCCACTTT. This encodes CASSQHMGHYNSPLHF.

V usage is TRBV24-1 and J usage is TRBJ1-2; TRBD1 is a possible D gene (5 bases). CDR3 length equals 15 residues. The V gene's germline CDR1 is KGHDR and CDR2 SFDVKD. The V end lost 3 bases, the J end lost 7 bases, and 17 bases lay between the germline ends. The CDR3 DNA sequence: TGTGCCACCAGTGATACACGACAGAACCTCGCTGGCTACACCTTC. Translated, it gives CATSDTRQNLAGYTF.

The chain is built from TRBV5-3 and TRBJ2-1; 9 bases fit TRBD2. TRBV5-3 belongs to the ORF category, with a function that is uncertain. Trimming cost V 4 bases and J 0 bases; bases outside gene matches: 8. The CDR3 runs to 17 residues. The CDR3 loop reads CARSVLAGRPSYNEQFF. In DNA, the CDR3 is TGTGCCAGAAGCGTTCTAGCGGGACGACCCTCCTACAATGAGCAGTTCTTC.

The chain recombines TRBV2 with TRBJ1-3; no clear D gene. Trimming took off 7 bases at V and 1 base at J, with 5 bases between the two ends. The CDR3 covers 12 residues. Germline V lookup: CDR1 SNHLY, CDR2 FYNNEI. CDR3 loop: CASTLSGNTIYF. CDR3 nucleotides: TGTGCCAGCACCTTGTCTGGAAACACCATATATTTT.

The V and J genes are TRBV19 and TRBJ1-5; 7 positions match TRBD1. Germline values: CDR1 LNHDA, CDR2 SQIVND (reference sequence). There are 14 residues in the CDR3. The J segment lost 3 bases and the V segment lost 6 bases, leaving 5 bases of the junction unmatched. The CDR3 sequence is CASRRQGDNQPQHF. CDR3 in DNA: TGTGCCAGTAGGAGACAGGGAGACAATCAGCCCCAGCATTTT.

The V and J genes are TRBV19 and TRBJ2-5; 10 bases map to TRBD2. The CDR3 totals 15 residues. Trimming at V came to 6 bases and at J to 6 bases, leaving 10 bases not matched to a gene. CDR1 and CDR2 (germline): LNHDA, SQIVND (reference sequence). CDR3 DNA sequence: TGTGCCAGTAGACCATCAGCGGGAGGGGGAAAGACCCAGTACTTC. Protein product: CASRPSAGGGKTQYF.

V usage is TRBV6-9 and J usage is TRBJ1-6; D ambiguous. CDR1 is MNHGY, CDR2 SVAAGI, per germline. This CDR3 comprises 11 residues. V was cut by 4 bases and J by 15 bases, with 10 bases left in between. The CDR3 loop is CASSSIGNLHF. The CDR3 coding sequence is TGTGCCAGCAGTTCCATCGGGAACCTCCACTTT.

The rearrangement joins TRBV2 to TRBJ2-7; tentative D call: TRBD2 (6 bases). Germline V gene sequence: CDR1 SNHLY, CDR2 FYNNEI. CDR3 length: 14 residues. Trimming left V 4 bases short and J 2 bases short, with 12 bases between. The CDR3 reads CASSVQEGAYEQYF. The CDR3 DNA reads TGTGCCAGCAGTGTACAGGAGGGAGCCTACGAGCAGTACTTC. Looking up the rest from reference TRBV2 and TRBJ2-7 gives the full variable domain: EPEVTQTPSHQVTQMGQEVILRCVPISNHLYFYWYRQILGQKVEFLVSFYNNEISEKSEIFDDQFSVERPDGSNFTLKIRSTKLEDSAMYFCASSVQEGAYEQYFGPGTRLTVT.

This chain links TRBV30 with TRBJ2-2; weak D call: TRBD2 (6 bases). V gave up 7 bases and J gave up 3 bases, with 15 bases separating them. The CDR3 is 14 residues long. Germline V gene sequence: CDR1 GTSNPN, CDR2 SVGIG (reference sequence). CDR3 protein: CALVKEGYTGELFF. The CDR3 region has the DNA TGTGCCTTAGTCAAGGAGGGATACACCGGGGAGCTGTTTTTT.

The chain has TRBV2 and TRBJ2-1; 10 bases fit TRBD2. The germline V gene has CDR1 SNHLY and CDR2 FYNNEI. Trimming took 2 bases from V and 13 from J; bases not matched to a gene: 2. There are 12 residues in the CDR3. In nucleotides, the CDR3 is TGTGCCAGCAGTGAACAGCGGGGGGGCCAGTTCTTC. This encodes CASSEQRGGQFF.

V is TRBV15 and J is TRBJ2-5; 9 positions match TRBD2. The ends lost 0 bases at V and 4 bases at J; junction bases unmatched: 9. Germline CDR1 is LNHNV and CDR2 is YYDKDF (reference sequence). The CDR3 length is 17 residues. CDR3 region: CATSRDLSGGKSETQYF. DNA of the CDR3: TGTGCCACCAGCAGAGACCTTAGCGGGGGAAAGTCAGAGACCCAGTACTTC.

The genes are TRBV3-1 (or the pseudogene TRBV3-2) and TRBJ2-1; the D is unclear. The V end was cut by 2 bases, the J end by 2 bases, with 7 bases between. CDR3 length: 14 residues. Germline CDR1 LGHDT, CDR2 YNNKEL (reference sequence). The CDR3 here is CASSQTSAYNEQFF. In DNA form, the CDR3 reads TGTGCCAGCAGCCAAACCTCAGCCTACAATGAGCAGTTCTTC.